The 32 T cell receptor beta chains presented below share a single source sample, sequenced in a study of radiation and T cells in renal cell carcinoma. Sample time point: blood 4 weeks post-SBRT, at nephrectomy. Indicated treatment: 15 Gy SBRT to primary tumor, nephrectomy 4 weeks later. The assay was immunoSEQ multiplex PCR, and TCRdb's table has in-frame clones only and misses some. The sample holds about 40,000 clones, about 84% seen once. The sequencing used blood, collected from a patient whose treatment included radiotherapy and nephrectomy. These receptors came from a woman between 65 and 79 years old with renal cell carcinoma.

This clone was detected once. The chain links TRBV21-1 to TRBJ2-7; the table's D gene call, TRBD1, was not cross checked with the DNA. TRBV21-1 is a documented pseudogene. The CDR3 covers 16 residues. CDR3: CASSKSDRGILHEQYF. The CDR3 DNA reads TGTGCCAGCAGCAAAAGCGACAGGGGGATTCTACACGAGCAGTACTTC.

CDR3 coding DNA: TGCGCCAGCAGGGAACTAGCGGGAGTAAGTGATGAGCAGTTCTTC. Its protein is CASRELAGVSDEQFF. The V call is TRBV10-2, the J call TRBJ2-1, with 11 positions matching TRBD2. Germline CDR1 is WSHSY and CDR2 is SAAADI. J gave up 8 bases and V 6 bases, and 9 bases lay outside the gene matches. CDR3 length: 15 residues.

This chain links TRBV15 with TRBJ2-4, with 12 bases that match TRBD2. CDR1 and CDR2 from the germline V gene are LNHNV and YYDKDF (reference sequence). The CDR3 runs to 17 residues. V lost 0 bases and J lost 12; bases outside the gene matches: 12. The CDR3 spells CATSRDRGRLAGVDQYF. In DNA, the CDR3 is TGTGCCACCAGCAGAGATCGCGGAAGACTAGCGGGAGTAGATCAGTACTTC.

The rearrangement links TRBV6-5 to TRBJ1-3, with D uncertain. The germline gives CDR1 MNHEY, CDR2 SVGAGI. Trimming left V 9 bases short and J 3 bases short, with 12 bases between. This CDR3 has 13 amino acids. CDR3 region: CASQVAGGNTIYF. In DNA, the CDR3 is TGTGCCAGTCAGGTCGCAGGTGGAAACACCATATATTTT.

The rearrangement uses TRBV19 and TRBJ1-5; no reliable D call. Trimming stripped 3 bases from V and 5 bases from J, with 5 bases between. CDR3 size: 12 residues. Germline CDR1 and CDR2: LNHDA and SQIVND (reference sequence). CDR3 bases: TGTGCCAGTAGTATCCTAGATCAGCCCCAGCATTTT. Translation: CASSILDQPQHF. The entire variable domain, with the rest obtained from reference TRBV19 and TRBJ1-5, is as follows: DGGITQSPKYLFRKEGQNVTLSCEQNLNHDAMYWYRQDPGQGLRLIYYSQIVNDFQKGDIAEGYSVSREKKESFPLTVTSAQKNPTAFYLCASSILDQPQHFGDGTRLSIL.

This clone was observed a single time. The J gene is TRBJ1-4, the V gene TRBV9, with D tentatively TRBD1 (5 bases). The CDR3 contains 15 residues. Deletions cut 3 bases from V and 4 bases from J, with 13 bases between. Looked up from germline, CDR1 is SGDLS and CDR2 is YYNGEE. CDR3 nucleotides: TGTGCCAGCAGCGCCCGGGGACTGATTAATGAAAAACTGTTTTTT. The encoded protein is CASSARGLINEKLFF.

The V gene is TRBV30, the J gene TRBJ1-2; D gene uncertain. The CDR3 is 11 residues long. Germline V gene sequence: CDR1 GTSNPN, CDR2 SVGIG (reference sequence). The germline V and J ends were trimmed by 4 bases and 3 bases, with 6 bases remaining between them. The CDR3 DNA reads as TGTGCCTGGAACGGCCACTATGGCTACACCTTC. Its protein is CAWNGHYGYTF.

This chain uses TRBV5-1 with TRBJ2-5; possibly TRBD1 for D (5 bases). Germline V lookup: CDR1 SGHRS, CDR2 YFSETQ. The CDR3 loop spans 13 amino acids. V was shortened by 4 bases and J by 4 bases, with 11 bases between the two germline ends. The CDR3 bases are TGCGCCAGCAGCCAGGGATCAGGAGAGACCCAGTACTTC. It codes for CASSQGSGETQYF.

The chain uses TRBV2 and TRBJ2-4, with 10 bases aligning to TRBD1. The CDR3 has 14 residues. The trim removed 8 bases at V and 5 bases at J, leaving 6 bases unmatched. Germline assignment: CDR1 SNHLY and CDR2 FYNNEI. CDR3 residues: CASGPGTGENIQYF. CDR3 coding DNA: TGTGCCAGCGGGCCCGGGACAGGGGAAAACATTCAGTACTTC.

V and J are TRBV7-9 and TRBJ2-7; 7 bases are a match to TRBD1. Unmatched junction bases numbered 8, after V lost 5 bases and J lost 4 bases. Looked up from germline, CDR1 is SEHNR and CDR2 is FQNEAQ (reference sequence). The CDR3 runs 14 residues. Here the CDR3 reads CASSPDPTGYEQYF. In DNA form, the CDR3 reads TGTGCCAGCAGCCCGGATCCGACAGGGTACGAGCAGTACTTC.

The chain uses TRBV5-6 and TRBJ1-3, with 9 positions matching TRBD1. The CDR3 consists of 16 residues. Trimming at V came to 6 bases and at J to 3 bases, leaving 10 bases not matched to a gene. CDR1 and CDR2 from the germline V gene are SGHDT and YYEEEE. The CDR3: CASTELGQGLGNTIYF. CDR3 sequence (DNA): TGTGCCAGCACCGAACTAGGACAGGGGCTTGGAAACACCATATATTTT.

The sample holds a few counts of this clone. A much bigger clone sits one base away, suggesting this may be a read error. The chain recombines TRBV2 with TRBJ2-7; D remains ambiguous. Trimming took off 6 bases at V and 0 bases at J, with 3 bases between the two ends. CDR3 length equals 11 residues. Germline assignment: CDR1 SNHLY and CDR2 FYNNEI. CDR3 bases: TGTGCCAGCAGCCCCTCCTACGAGCAGTACTTC. Translation: CASSPSYEQYF.

This chain uses TRBV10-2 with TRBJ1-5; 9 bases agree with TRBD1. This CDR3 has 15 amino acids. V lost 3 bases to trimming and J lost 2 bases; unmatched junction nucleotides: 2. Per germline, CDR1 WSHSY and CDR2 SAAADI. The CDR3 DNA sequence: TGCGCCAGCAGTGATTGGACAGGGGGCAATCAGCCCCAGCATTTT. This sequence encodes CASSDWTGGNQPQHF.

V and J are TRBV19 and TRBJ1-2; 7 bases are a match to TRBD1. The CDR3 contains 15 residues. Germline CDR1 LNHDA, CDR2 SQIVND (reference sequence). Trimming removed 3 bases from V and 2 bases from J; junction bases left unmatched: 6. In DNA, the CDR3 is TGTGCCAGTAGTATTATTCCGGGACAGAACTATGGCTACACCTTC. Protein sequence: CASSIIPGQNYGYTF.

This clone occurred once. This chain joins TRBV5-1 and TRBJ2-7; 10 bases are shared with TRBD2. Germline lookup yields CDR1 SGHRS and CDR2 YFSETQ. This CDR3 is 13 amino acids long. V shed 2 bases, J shed 5 bases, and the junction held 1 base outside the gene matches. The CDR3 loop is CASSFSGRNEQYF. The CDR3 DNA reads as TGCGCCAGCAGCTTTAGCGGGAGGAACGAGCAGTACTTC.

The rearrangement uses TRBV19 and TRBJ1-5, with D perhaps TRBD1 (6 bases). V lost 3 bases and J 8 bases, leaving 17 bases between the germline ends. The CDR3 length is 15 residues. Germline V gene data show CDR1 as LNHDA and CDR2 as SQIVND (reference sequence). Here the CDR3 reads CASSIGRRSGEPQHF. The CDR3, as DNA: TGTGCCAGTAGTATTGGGCGGAGGTCAGGGGAGCCCCAGCATTTT.

The gene calls are TRBV2 and TRBJ1-1, with D uncertain. The length of the CDR3 is 14 residues. Trimming shortened V by 3 bases and J by 3 bases, and 11 bases separated the two germline ends. Per germline, CDR1 SNHLY and CDR2 FYNNEI. The CDR3 spells CASSERQVYTEAFF. The CDR3 nucleotides read TGTGCCAGCAGTGAGCGGCAGGTGTACACTGAAGCTTTCTTT.

The gene calls are TRBV7-9 and TRBJ1-1; 9 positions match TRBD1. The V gene's germline CDR1 is SEHNR and CDR2 FQNEAQ (reference sequence). This CDR3 comprises 14 residues. V was pared by 5 bases and J by 4 bases, with 5 bases of the junction left unmatched. In DNA form, the CDR3 reads TGTGCCAGCAGCCTCGGACAGGGGAGCACTGAAGCTTTCTTT. Encoded protein: CASSLGQGSTEAFF.

This clone has only one observation. The J gene is TRBJ1-2, the V gene TRBV5-1; no firm D call. This CDR3 spans 14 amino acids. Trimming shortened V by 2 bases and J by 2 bases, and 10 bases separated the two germline ends. Germline assignment: CDR1 SGHRS and CDR2 YFSETQ. This CDR3 is CASSFLSTNYGYTF. The CDR3 nucleotides read TGCGCCAGCAGCTTTCTATCCACAAACTATGGCTACACCTTC. The whole variable domain, remainder taken from reference TRBV5-1 and TRBJ1-2, is KAGVTQTPRYLIKTRGQQVTLSCSPISGHRSVSWYQQTPGQGLQFLFEYFSETQRNKGNFPGRFSGRQFSNSRSEMNVSTLELGDSALYLCASSFLSTNYGYTFGSGTRLTVV.

J is TRBJ2-1 and V is TRBV18; TRBD2 agrees at 10 bases. After removal of 1 base from V and 9 bases from J, the junction contained 0 bases not matched to a gene. This CDR3 has 13 residues. Germline loops: CDR1 KGHSH, CDR2 LQKENI. For the CDR3, the DNA is TGTGCCAGCTCACCACAGCGGGAGGGTGAGCAGTTCTTC. Translated: CASSPQREGEQFF.

V and J are TRBV7-2 and TRBJ1-5; D not certain. Germline lookup yields CDR1 SGHTA and CDR2 FQGNSA. The CDR3 length is 13 residues. Trimming pared 2 bases from V and 5 bases from J, leaving 7 bases between. CDR3 amino acids: CASSLIRDQPQHF. CDR3 DNA: TGTGCCAGCAGCTTAATCCGAGATCAGCCCCAGCATTTT.

This clone was seen a single time. The chain has TRBV7-9 and TRBJ1-5; 10 bases line up with TRBD1. The CDR3 consists of 17 residues. J lost 3 bases, V lost 5 bases, and 10 bases had no gene match. Germline CDR1 reads SEHNR; CDR2 reads FQNEAQ (reference sequence). The CDR3 region is CASSGTGTGENNQPQHF. CDR3 bases: TGTGCCAGCAGCGGAACCGGGACAGGGGAGAACAATCAGCCCCAGCATTTT.

Details on this clone: The junction shows a germline mismatch at one end, possibly a read error. The chain has TRBV6-1 and TRBJ1-1; a possible D gene is TRBD1 (5 bases). The CDR3 consists of 14 residues. CDR1 and CDR2 from the germline V gene are MNHNS and SASEGT. This CDR3 is CAGRDSRVLTEAFF. As DNA, the CDR3 is TGTGCCGGCAGGGACTCCCGGGTGCTTACTGAAGCTTTCTTT.

V usage is TRBV27 and J usage is TRBJ2-2; the D is unclear. Germline V gene lookup returns CDR1 MNHEY and CDR2 SMNVEV (reference sequence). Trimming removed 4 bases at V and 1 base at J, with 7 bases between. This CDR3 has 14 residues. The CDR3 loop is CASSSAGNTGELFF. The CDR3 nucleotides read TGTGCCAGCAGTTCGGCTGGGAACACCGGGGAGCTGTTTTTT.

This chain links TRBV4-3 with TRBJ2-1; unclear D gene. This CDR3 has 14 residues. The V and J ends lost 3 bases and 4 bases respectively, with 10 bases between them. CDR1 is LGHNA, CDR2 YSLEER, per germline. CDR3: CASSQYDGYNEQFF. As DNA, the CDR3 is TGCGCCAGCAGCCAGTATGACGGATACAATGAGCAGTTCTTC.

The chain recombines TRBV6-6 with TRBJ1-1, with 8 bases aligning to TRBD1. This CDR3 contains 14 residues. The germline CDR1 and CDR2 sequences are MNHNY and SVGAGI (reference sequence). Trimming removed 7 bases from V and 2 bases from J; junction bases left unmatched: 6. The CDR3 protein is CASTPGQVNTEAFF. DNA for the CDR3: TGTGCCAGCACCCCGGGACAGGTTAACACTGAAGCTTTCTTT.

The CDR3 DNA follows: TGTGCCAGCAGCTTAATCGTGGGAGAGGAAACCTACTCCTACGAGCAGTACTTC. This encodes CASSLIVGEETYSYEQYF. The V call is TRBV11-2, the J call TRBJ2-7; D perhaps matches TRBD2 (5 bases). Germline V gene data show CDR1 as SGHAT and CDR2 as FQNNGV. This CDR3 is built from 18 residues. V was cut by 2 bases and J by 0 bases, with 20 bases left in between.

The chain joins TRBV5-4 to TRBJ1-2; 7 bases agree with TRBD1. V was clipped by 0 bases and J by 10 bases; unmatched bases: 6. The CDR3 totals 13 residues. The germline V gene encodes CDR1 SGHNT and CDR2 YYREEE (reference sequence). Here the CDR3 DNA reads TGTGCCAGCAGCTTGGAGGGAGGGGGCCTCTACACCTTC. This sequence encodes CASSLEGGGLYTF.

The chain links TRBV7-7 to TRBJ2-5, with 7 positions matching TRBD2. Per germline, CDR1 SSHAT and CDR2 FNYEAQ (reference sequence). The CDR3 has 16 residues. The J segment lost 6 bases and the V segment lost 0 bases, leaving 10 bases of the junction unmatched. Here the CDR3 DNA reads TGTGCCAGCAGCTTAGCGCGGAGCGGGGTTCGAAAGACCCAGTACTTC. Its protein is CASSLARSGVRKTQYF.

This rearrangement joins TRBV6-4 to TRBJ2-3, with D tentatively TRBD2 (6 bases). Germline V gene lookup returns CDR1 MRHNA and CDR2 SNTAGT. V lost 1 base, J lost 2 bases, and 10 bases lay in between. The CDR3 covers 15 residues. CDR3 residues: CASSDYAGNTDTQYF. CDR3 in DNA: TGTGCCAGCAGTGACTACGCGGGAAACACAGATACGCAGTATTTT.

This chain links TRBV7-3 with TRBJ1-1, with 11 bases matching TRBD1. This CDR3 has 16 amino acids. Germline CDR1 reads SGHTA; CDR2 reads FQGTGA. Trimming at V came to 0 bases and at J to 5 bases, leaving 5 bases not matched to a gene. The CDR3 bases are TGTGCCAGCAGCTTAACCGGACAGGGGGCGCCTACTGAAGCTTTCTTT. Encoded protein: CASSLTGQGAPTEAFF.

V and J are TRBV6-6 and TRBJ2-7; the D is unclear. The CDR3 extends over 12 amino acids. V was pared by 6 bases and J by 2 bases, with 8 bases between. CDR1 and CDR2 from the germline V gene are MNHNY and SVGAGI (reference sequence). The CDR3 DNA follows: TGTGCCAGCAGAGAAGACACCTACGAGCAGTACTTC. Protein sequence: CASREDTYEQYF.